Shown below are 19 T cell receptor beta chains from a single sample sequenced in a study of memory CD4+ T cells and cytomegalovirus serostatus. Only in-frame clones appear in the TCRdb table, and some are missing; sequencing was by immunoSEQ multiplex PCR. The table includes 40,000 to 45,000 clones, roughly three quarters detected once. The sort gate was single viable CD3+CD4+CD8-CD45RO+ cells for memory CD4+ T cells. Source material: memory CD4+ T cells from blood. The receptors derive from an adult in good health and CMV-seronegative.

This chain's CDR3 is CAATTGTGNTIYF. The CDR3 region has the DNA TGTGCCGCTACGACAGGGACTGGAAACACCATATATTTT. The chain joins TRBV28 to TRBJ1-3; 7 nucleotides line up with TRBD1. Losses at the gene ends were 11 bases for V and 2 bases for J; bases not matched to a gene: 6. Germline values: CDR1 MDHEN, CDR2 SYDVKM. CDR3 length equals 13 residues. Combining the CDR3 with reference TRBV28 and TRBJ1-3 gives the whole variable domain DVKVTQSSRYLVKRTGEKVFLECVQDMDHENMFWYRQDPGLGLRLIYFSYDVKMKEKGDIPEGYSVSREKKERFSLILESASTNQTSMYLCAATTGTGNTIYFGEGSWLTVV.

This clone occurred a few times. V is TRBV2 and J is TRBJ1-4; D ambiguous. Per the germline V gene, CDR1 is SNHLY and CDR2 is FYNNEI. The V and J ends lost 8 bases and 2 bases respectively, with 6 bases between them. CDR3 length: 12 residues. This chain's CDR3 is CASCGTNEKLFF. The CDR3 DNA sequence: TGTGCCAGCTGCGGGACTAATGAAAAACTGTTTTTT.

This chain connects TRBV18 to TRBJ1-1; 7 bases fit TRBD1. Germline lookup yields CDR1 KGHSH and CDR2 LQKENI. J gave up 8 bases and V 0 bases, and 12 bases lay outside the gene matches. The CDR3 covers 16 residues. CDR3 DNA: TGTGCCAGCTCACCACCCAATTGGGACAGACGAATAGAAGCTTTCTTT. It codes for CASSPPNWDRRIEAFF. Full variable domain (missing parts from reference TRBV18 and TRBJ1-1): NAGVMQNPRHLVRRRGQEARLRCSPMKGHSHVYWYRQLPEEGLKFMVYLQKENIIDESGMPKERFSAEFPKEGPSILRIQQVVRGDSAAYFCASSPPNWDRRIEAFFGQGTRLTVV.

The J gene is TRBJ1-3, the V gene TRBV4-2; D is unresolved. Trimming left V 0 bases short and J 5 bases short, with 5 bases between. From germline, CDR1 is LGHNA and CDR2 YNFKEQ. The CDR3 consists of 13 residues. The CDR3 DNA sequence: TGTGCCAGCAGCCAAGATGAGAGAAACACCATATATTTT. Protein sequence: CASSQDERNTIYF.

V usage is TRBV5-4 and J usage is TRBJ2-1; 10 nucleotides align to TRBD2. J was trimmed by 8 bases and V by 3 bases; bases with no gene match: 8. Germline loops: CDR1 SGHNT, CDR2 YYREEE (reference sequence). The CDR3 has 15 residues. The CDR3 DNA sequence: TGTGCCAGCAGCTCCCAGCGGGGGGGCGGGGATGAGCAGTTCTTC. This sequence encodes CASSSQRGGGDEQFF.

The CDR3 DNA is TGTGCCAGCAGCTTGGACAGTTCCTTCTCCTACGAGCAGTACTTC. It yields the protein CASSLDSSFSYEQYF. The V and J genes are TRBV11-2 and TRBJ2-7; a weak D match, TRBD1 (6 bases). The V and J ends lost 3 bases and 0 bases respectively, with 12 bases between them. CDR3 length equals 15 residues. Germline assignment: CDR1 SGHAT and CDR2 FQNNGV.

The CDR3 spells CAWSQDRSYGYTF. CDR3 bases: TGTGCCTGGAGTCAGGACAGGAGCTATGGCTACACCTTC. V gene TRBV30 combines with J gene TRBJ1-2; TRBD1 matches at 7 bases. The ends lost 2 bases at V and 4 bases at J; junction bases unmatched: 4. CDR1 and CDR2 (germline): GTSNPN, SVGIG (reference sequence). The CDR3 extends over 13 amino acids.

A single count supports this clone. V gene TRBV7-6 combines with J gene TRBJ1-2, with D possibly matching TRBD1 (5 bases). Per the germline V gene, CDR1 is SGHVS and CDR2 is FNYEAQ. Trimming took 1 base from V and 9 from J, leaving 15 bases between them. The CDR3 has 14 residues. CDR3 amino acids: CASSLDIRGGSYTF. In DNA form, the CDR3 reads TGTGCCAGCAGCTTAGACATTCGGGGCGGGAGCTACACCTTC.

CDR3 in DNA: TGTGCCAGCAGCCTCCAGGGAGCAGATACGCAGTATTTT. It specifies CASSLQGADTQYF. This rearrangement joins TRBV7-6 to TRBJ2-3; the D gene could be TRBD1 or TRBD2 (5 bases each). V was pared by 5 bases and J by 4 bases, with 10 bases between. Looked up from germline, CDR1 is SGHVS and CDR2 is FNYEAQ. This CDR3 contains 13 residues.

This clone was seen only a few times. Its ends do not fully match the called genes, so a read error is possible. The rearrangement links TRBV18 to TRBJ1-1; 8 nucleotides match TRBD1. From germline, CDR1 is KGHSH and CDR2 LQKENI. This CDR3 contains 13 residues. Written as DNA, the CDR3 is TGTGCCAGCTCCCCACAGGGGGACACTGAAGCTTTCTTT. Protein: CASSPQGDTEAFF.

The chain couples TRBV7-9 to TRBJ1-1; D remains ambiguous. V was cut by 2 bases and J by 6 bases, with 13 bases left in between. The CDR3 consists of 14 residues. From germline, CDR1 is SEHNR and CDR2 FQNEAQ (reference sequence). CDR3 sequence: CASSLTAGSSEAFF. In nucleotides, the CDR3 is TGTGCCAGCAGCTTAACAGCGGGATCCTCTGAAGCTTTCTTT.

V and J are TRBV18 and TRBJ1-5; TRBD1 agrees at 9 bases. The junction had 14 bases not matched to a gene; V was cut back by 5 bases and J by 6 bases. The CDR3 contains 17 residues. In germline, CDR1 is KGHSH, CDR2 LQKENI. CDR3 protein: CASSSTSGTGSGQPQHF. The CDR3 DNA sequence: TGTGCCAGCTCATCAACATCCGGGACAGGGTCCGGTCAGCCCCAGCATTTT.

This chain connects TRBV6-5 to TRBJ1-2; D is ambiguous. Trimming shortened V by 6 bases and J by 1 base, and 9 bases separated the two germline ends. CDR3 length: 13 residues. Germline loops: CDR1 MNHEY, CDR2 SVGAGI. This chain's CDR3 is CASRLDGNYGYTF. The CDR3 DNA sequence: TGTGCCAGCAGGTTGGACGGTAACTATGGCTACACCTTC.

CDR3 nucleotide sequence: TGTGCCAGCAGTGAAGCGGCCTACAATGAGCAGTTCTTC. Encoded protein: CASSEAAYNEQFF. The chain uses TRBV2 and TRBJ2-1; D remains unclear. The CDR3 length is 13 residues. Trimming removed 0 bases at V and 2 bases at J, with 2 bases between. The germline CDR1 and CDR2 sequences are SNHLY and FYNNEI.

The chain joins TRBV7-6 to TRBJ2-3; 11 positions match TRBD2. Germline values: CDR1 SGHVS, CDR2 FNYEAQ. The CDR3 sequence is 17 residues long. J was trimmed by 5 bases and V by 5 bases; bases with no gene match: 12. DNA of the CDR3: TGTGCCAGCAGCGTTGGACTAGCGGGCTCCACGGGAGATACGCAGTATTTT. It specifies CASSVGLAGSTGDTQYF.

This clone was observed a handful of times. The CDR3 nucleotides are TGTGCCAGCAGCCCTCGTTCTGGTGCTTTCTTT. Amino acids: CASSPRSGAFF. The chain links TRBV7-2 to TRBJ1-1; no clear D gene. The germline V and J ends were trimmed by 5 bases and 11 bases, with 12 bases remaining between them. Germline CDR1 reads SGHTA; CDR2 reads FQGNSA. The CDR3 runs 11 residues.

The J gene is TRBJ1-2, the V gene TRBV2, with D perhaps matching TRBD1 (6 bases). The CDR3 spans 13 residues. Trimming left V 8 bases short and J 8 bases short, with 18 bases between. Germline CDR1 is SNHLY and CDR2 is FYNNEI. The CDR3 sequence is CASLTYRAGGYTF. CDR3 DNA: TGTGCCAGCCTGACATACAGGGCTGGCGGCTACACCTTC.

The genes are TRBV14 and TRBJ1-2, with TRBD1 as a possible D gene (5 bases). V lost 2 bases and J lost 4, with 8 bases in between. The germline V gene has CDR1 SGHDN and CDR2 FVKESK. The CDR3 consists of 13 residues. CDR3 in amino acids: CASSQLDSYGYTF. CDR3 DNA: TGTGCCAGCAGCCAACTCGACAGCTATGGCTACACCTTC.

J is TRBJ2-5 and V is TRBV7-2; D not resolved. The germline gives CDR1 SGHTA, CDR2 FQGNSA. The V end was cut by 3 bases, the J end by 5 bases, with 7 bases between. There are 12 residues in the CDR3. CDR3: CASSFGRETQYF. In DNA form, the CDR3 reads TGTGCCAGCAGCTTCGGTCGGGAGACCCAGTACTTC.